This entry concerns a single TCR beta chain. Its antigen is currently unknown. The length of the CDR3 is 14 residues. CDR1 KGHSH and CDR2 LQKENI come from the germline V gene. Between the trimmed V and J ends, which lost 2 bases and 7 bases, there was a span of 12 bases. This entry belongs to a study of T cell responses to AZD1222 COVID-19 vaccine. Study-wide findings and caveats: The donor group comprised mostly white British people and more females; the analysis possibly underestimated clonal diversity. The number of AZD1222 recipients seropositive at baseline was only five or six.

Sequencing was performed with immunoSEQ multiplex PCR; in TCRdb, only in-frame clones are kept and a portion is missing. The repertoire has about 72,000 clones, more than 75% of them found once; the top ten carry about 24%. Sequenced material: peripheral blood, taken on day 0 of AZD1222 vaccination. This receptor was identified in an adult in good health. The rearrangement uses TRBV18 and TRBJ1-5; a weak D match, TRBD1 (6 bases). The CDR3 sequence: CASSPVSGVQPQHF. DNA for the CDR3: TGTGCCAGCTCACCAGTTTCAGGGGTCCAGCCCCAGCATTTT.